Presented here are 24 T cell receptor beta chains from one specimen sequenced in a study of blood T cell repertoires in COVID-19 (dated by TCRdb to the early 2020s). The library was produced with the immunoSEQ multiplex PCR assay. This is the immuneACCESS table as TCRdb keeps it, with only in-frame sequences that have V and J called. A part of the clones is gone; compared with another copy, unresolved V genes explain less than half, and the rest is unexplained. For this sample there are approximately 250,000 clones; 83% appear just once. The ten largest clones take up less than 6.5% of the sample. Sequencing was performed on peripheral blood. These TCRs come from a human donor in a cohort sampled during active COVID-19.

The V call is TRBV14, the J call TRBJ2-1; D is unresolved. The V gene lost 6 bases and the J gene lost 0 bases, with 15 bases spanning the gap. The germline V gene encodes CDR1 SGHDN and CDR2 FVKESK. This CDR3 region has 16 residues. The CDR3 sequence is CASSRTILSSYNEQFF. CDR3 coding DNA: TGTGCCAGCAGTCGCACTATTTTGAGCTCCTACAATGAGCAGTTCTTC. Combining the CDR3 with reference TRBV14 and TRBJ2-1 gives the whole variable domain EAGVTQFPSHSVIEKGQTVTLRCDPISGHDNLYWYRRVMGKEIKFLLHFVKESKQDESGMPNNRFLAERTGGTYSTLKVQPAELEDSGVYFCASSRTILSSYNEQFFGPGTRLTVL.

The chain recombines TRBV7-9 with TRBJ1-1; perhaps TRBD1 as D (5 bases). CDR3 length equals 15 residues. Trimming removed 0 bases from V and 5 bases from J, with 13 bases in between. Germline values: CDR1 SEHNR, CDR2 FQNEAQ (reference sequence). The CDR3 DNA reads as TGTGCCAGCAGCTTAGCGACGCTGGGGGGGACTGAAGCTTTCTTT. This encodes CASSLATLGGTEAFF.

This clone has only a few counts. This chain links TRBV5-1 with TRBJ2-1, with 10 bases identical to TRBD1. J gave up 5 bases and V 0 bases, and 2 bases lay outside the gene matches. The CDR3 is 15 amino acids. The germline CDR1 and CDR2 sequences are SGHRS and YFSETQ. The CDR3 here is CASSLAGTGDNEQFF. The CDR3 DNA is TGCGCCAGCAGCTTGGCTGGGACAGGGGACAATGAGCAGTTCTTC.

CDR3 in DNA: TGTGCCACCAGTGATACTCACGGGACTAGCGGTTACAATGAGCAGTTCTTC. Its translation: CATSDTHGTSGYNEQFF. The rearrangement links TRBV24-1 to TRBJ2-1; 11 positions agree with TRBD2. The length of the CDR3 is 17 residues. The junction had 7 bases not matched to a gene; V was cut back by 3 bases and J by 4 bases. The germline gives CDR1 KGHDR, CDR2 SFDVKD.

The chain combines TRBV6-2 or TRBV6-3 with TRBJ1-1; D not resolved. V shed 6 bases and J shed 1 base, with 12 bases lying between them. Germline lookup yields CDR1 MNHEY and CDR2 SVGEGT. This CDR3 comprises 14 residues. The CDR3 coding sequence is TGTGCCAGCAGCCCTCCCAGGCAGAACACTGAAGCTTTCTTT. Its protein product is CASSPPRQNTEAFF.

This clone was detected once. This chain joins TRBV7-9 and TRBJ2-2; possibly TRBD2 for D (5 bases). The CDR3 extends over 16 amino acids. The germline V gene has CDR1 SEHNR and CDR2 FQNEAQ (reference sequence). V was pared by 1 base and J by 3 bases, with 12 bases between. The CDR3 region is CASSLGSGRDTGELFF. The CDR3, as DNA: TGTGCCAGCAGCTTAGGGAGCGGACGGGACACCGGGGAGCTGTTTTTT.

The chain carries TRBV30 and TRBJ2-7, with TRBD1 matching over 10 bases. This CDR3 has 14 amino acids. Germline V gene data show CDR1 as GTSNPN and CDR2 as SVGIG (reference sequence). After removal of 2 bases from V and 2 bases from J, the junction contained 3 bases not matched to a gene. The chain's CDR3 is CAWSRGTGAYEQYF. The CDR3, as DNA: TGTGCCTGGAGTCGCGGGACAGGGGCCTACGAGCAGTACTTC.

In its sample, this clone was seen once. The chain links TRBV5-1 to TRBJ2-2; D might be TRBD1 (5 bases). V lost 4 bases and J lost 3, with 7 bases in between. The CDR3 loop spans 13 amino acids. CDR1 is SGHRS, CDR2 YFSETQ, per germline. CDR3 nucleotides: TGCGCCAGCAGCCAACAGGACACCGGGGAGCTGTTTTTT. Residues: CASSQQDTGELFF.

The gene calls are TRBV5-1 and TRBJ2-5, with TRBD1 as a possible D gene (6 bases). This CDR3 is built from 14 residues. V lost 0 bases, J lost 7 bases, and 13 bases lay in between. Germline CDR1 SGHRS, CDR2 YFSETQ. The CDR3 loop reads CASSLDDLGGTQYF. Here the CDR3 DNA reads TGCGCCAGCAGCTTGGACGACCTAGGGGGGACCCAGTACTTC.

The gene calls are TRBV19 and TRBJ2-1; 8 nucleotides line up with TRBD2. The CDR3 totals 14 residues. The germline V gene encodes CDR1 LNHDA and CDR2 SQIVND (reference sequence). V lost 2 bases and J lost 10; bases outside the gene matches: 7. CDR3 DNA sequence: TGTGCCAGTAGTATACCGGGACTAGGGATCGAGCAGTTCTTC. Its protein is CASSIPGLGIEQFF.

This clone was seen a single time. The J gene is TRBJ1-6, the V gene TRBV6-5; no definite D call. Germline V gives CDR1 MNHEY, CDR2 SVGAGI. This CDR3 has 12 amino acids. The V gene lost 6 bases and the J gene lost 8 bases, with 8 bases spanning the gap. For the CDR3, the DNA is TGTGCCAGCAGACAGATGGATTCACCCCTCCACTTT. This translates into CASRQMDSPLHF.

The table lists this clone with many counts. Other DNA sequences in the sample encode the same CDR3. CDR3 protein: CASSHDTYEQYF. Written as DNA, the CDR3 is TGTGCCAGCAGCCACGACACCTACGAGCAGTACTTC. The chain recombines TRBV14 with TRBJ2-7, with D unclear. Germline CDR1 and CDR2: SGHDN and FVKESK. The germline V and J ends were trimmed by 3 bases and 2 bases, with 5 bases remaining between them. This CDR3 comprises 12 residues. Full variable domain (missing parts from reference TRBV14 and TRBJ2-7): EAGVTQFPSHSVIEKGQTVTLRCDPISGHDNLYWYRRVMGKEIKFLLHFVKESKQDESGMPNNRFLAERTGGTYSTLKVQPAELEDSGVYFCASSHDTYEQYFGPGTRLTVT.

The chain employs TRBV5-6 and TRBJ1-1; D not certain. CDR1 SGHDT and CDR2 YYEEEE come from the germline V gene. The CDR3 extends over 16 amino acids. V dropped 1 base and J dropped 0 bases, with 13 bases sitting between them. Here the CDR3 reads CASSLSGGLMNTEAFF. The CDR3 DNA reads as TGTGCCAGCAGCTTGTCTGGAGGGTTGATGAACACTGAAGCTTTCTTT.

This clone appeared once. The rearrangement joins TRBV30 to TRBJ1-1, with D possibly matching TRBD1 (6 bases). The ends were cut back, 4 bases at V and 0 bases at J, with 9 bases in the middle. This CDR3 contains 13 residues. Germline V gives CDR1 GTSNPN, CDR2 SVGIG (reference sequence). The CDR3, as DNA: TGTGCCTGGACGGCAGGGGTGAACACTGAAGCTTTCTTT. This encodes CAWTAGVNTEAFF.

This sequence joins TRBV16 and TRBJ2-5, with 8 bases matching TRBD2. The CDR3 covers 16 residues. Per germline, CDR1 KGHSY and CDR2 FQNENV. Trimming at V came to 4 bases and at J to 5 bases, leaving 12 bases not matched to a gene. The DNA of the CDR3 is TGTGCCAGCAGCCTCAGGGAGCGGGGGCCACGGGAGACCCAGTACTTC. This sequence encodes CASSLRERGPRETQYF.

This clone has just a few counts. The chain recombines TRBV5-1 with TRBJ1-2; maybe TRBD1 (5 bases). The CDR3 is 15 residues long. The ends were cut back, 0 bases at V and 4 bases at J, with 13 bases in the middle. The germline V gene encodes CDR1 SGHRS and CDR2 YFSETQ. The chain's CDR3 is CASSLGAGFGYGYTF. The CDR3 nucleotides read TGCGCCAGCAGCTTGGGGGCAGGGTTCGGCTATGGCTACACCTTC.

The V call is TRBV6-5, the J call TRBJ1-2; 8 nucleotides match TRBD1. Germline-derived CDR1 and CDR2 are MNHEY and SVGAGI. This CDR3 has 14 residues. After removal of 5 bases from V and 8 bases from J, the junction contained 10 bases not matched to a gene. CDR3 sequence (DNA): TGTGCCAGCAGTCGGGACAGGTGGTCGGAGGGCTACACCTTC. Its protein is CASSRDRWSEGYTF.

This clone was seen just once. The chain recombines TRBV3-1 (or the pseudogene TRBV3-2) with TRBJ2-1; D gene uncertain. From germline, CDR1 is LGHDT and CDR2 YNNKEL (reference sequence). The ends were cut back, 1 base at V and 0 bases at J, with 7 bases in the middle. The CDR3 is 15 residues long. This chain's CDR3 is CASSQVSSSYNEQFF. The CDR3 nucleotides are TGTGCCAGCAGCCAAGTCTCTAGCTCCTACAATGAGCAGTTCTTC.

The chain links TRBV30 to TRBJ2-3; D is possibly TRBD1 (6 bases). CDR1 and CDR2 (germline): GTSNPN, SVGIG (reference sequence). Trimming stripped 1 base from V and 6 bases from J, with 20 bases between. The length of the CDR3 is 16 residues. The CDR3 region is CAWSGTQGIVWDTQYF. As DNA, the CDR3 is TGTGCCTGGAGTGGGACTCAGGGGATCGTATGGGATACGCAGTATTTT.

The V gene is TRBV6-5, the J gene TRBJ2-5; D may be TRBD2 (5 bases). V lost 7 bases and J lost 5, with 11 bases in between. The CDR3 is made up of 12 amino acids. The germline V gene has CDR1 MNHEY and CDR2 SVGAGI. CDR3 coding DNA: TGTGCCAGCACCCCCTTAGCGGAGACCCAGTACTTC. Encoded protein: CASTPLAETQYF.

J is TRBJ2-3 and V is TRBV20-1; TRBD2 matches at 12 bases. Germline CDR1 reads DFQATT; CDR2 reads SNEGSKA (reference sequence). The CDR3 contains 17 residues. Trimming at V came to 3 bases and at J to 5 bases, leaving 12 bases not matched to a gene. CDR3 coding DNA: TGCAGTGCTAGTTTCCGCCTAGCGGGAGGGCTCAGAGATACGCAGTATTTT. Translation: CSASFRLAGGLRDTQYF.

In regard to this clone: Within the sample, other DNA sequences also encode this same CDR3. CDR3 region: CASSQGDSSYEQYF. CDR3 bases: TGTGCCAGCAGCCAAGGGGACTCCTCCTACGAGCAGTACTTC. J is TRBJ2-7 and V is TRBV3-1 (or the pseudogene TRBV3-2), with D possibly being TRBD2 (6 bases). The CDR3 spans 14 residues. The germline gives CDR1 LGHDT, CDR2 YNNKEL (reference sequence). Trimming took off 1 base at V and 0 bases at J, with 7 bases between the two ends.

The chain recombines TRBV19 with TRBJ1-2, with a possible D match to TRBD1 (6 bases). This CDR3 spans 15 amino acids. Trimming took 0 bases from V and 6 from J, leaving 14 bases between them. Germline CDR1 and CDR2: LNHDA and SQIVND (reference sequence). CDR3 in DNA: TGTGCCAGTAGTATAGAAGAGGAGGGGGGGAATGGCTACACCTTC. It codes for CASSIEEEGGNGYTF.

The rearrangement uses TRBV19 and TRBJ1-2; possibly TRBD1 for D (5 bases). Germline CDR1 LNHDA, CDR2 SQIVND (reference sequence). CDR3 length: 15 amino acids. The V end was cut by 5 bases, the J end by 0 bases, with 13 bases between. The CDR3 is CASSDRGRANYGYTF. The DNA of the CDR3 is TGTGCCAGTAGTGACCGCGGCAGGGCTAACTATGGCTACACCTTC.